These 30 T cell receptor beta chains originate from one sample sequenced in a study of T-cell reconstitution after alpha-beta-depleted transplantation in children. Construction of the TCRbeta library involved unique molecular identifiers. MiXCR was run by TCRdb on the PCR reads, yielding one entry per CDR3 protein. The sample has 150,000 to 250,000 distinct CDR3 sequences, roughly 14% seen once. The sequenced sample was PBMCs from the stem cell graft donor, obtained from the stem cell graft. The receptor source for this set is a human donor who donated a stem cell graft to a child with acute lymphoblastic leukemia.

In its sample, this clonotype was seen once. The chain carries TRBV11-1 and TRBJ2-1, with 11 bases aligning to TRBD2. Trimming cost V 0 bases and J 0 bases; bases outside gene matches: 13. Germline values: CDR1 SGHAT, CDR2 FQDESV (reference sequence). There are 21 residues in the CDR3. CDR3 coding DNA: TGTGCCAGCAGCTTAGCGAATAGGGGTCTAGCGGGAGGCCTCTCCTACAATGAGCAGTTCTTC. It translates to CASSLANRGLAGGLSYNEQFF.

Many counts were recorded for this clonotype. The rearrangement uses TRBV29-1 and TRBJ1-2; the D is unclear. The CDR3 covers 12 residues. The germline CDR1 and CDR2 sequences are SQVTM and ANQGSEA. V was shortened by 7 bases and J by 5 bases, with 14 bases between the two germline ends. CDR3 sequence (DNA): TGCAGCGCCCGTAAGGCCCCATATGGCTACACCTTC. Translation gives CSARKAPYGYTF.

This clonotype was recorded many times. The gene calls are TRBV12-3 or TRBV12-4 and TRBJ2-2; possibly TRBD2 for D (6 bases). V was trimmed by 5 bases and J by 5 bases, leaving 27 bases between them. The CDR3 consists of 19 residues. The CDR3 loop reads CASSPFSGGLRRGTGELFF. In nucleotides, the CDR3 is TGTGCCAGCAGTCCCTTCTCAGGAGGACTAAGAAGAGGGACCGGGGAGCTGTTTTTT.

In its sample, this clonotype was seen many times. The V and J genes are TRBV29-1 and TRBJ2-1; D unresolved. This CDR3 contains 13 residues. V lost 5 bases to trimming and J lost 6 bases, with 14 bases between them. Germline CDR1 reads SQVTM; CDR2 reads ANQGSEA. The CDR3 DNA is TGCAGCGTTCCACGGAGACGGAGCAATGAGCAGTTCTTC. It specifies CSVPRRRSNEQFF.

This clonotype was detected ten times or more. This sequence joins TRBV12-3 or TRBV12-4 and TRBJ2-1, with no clear D. This CDR3 is built from 15 residues. V shed 6 bases and J shed 2 bases, with 14 bases lying between them. CDR3 in DNA: TGTGCCAGCAGGGAACCGGGTTCCACCTACAATGAGCAGTTCTTC. This codes for CASREPGSTYNEQFF.

With regard to this clonotype: A junction end diverges from the germline sequence, so it may reflect a read error. As DNA, the CDR3 is TGCGCCAGCAGAATGACTGGTTCCTACGAGCATTACTTC. Residues: CASRMTGSYEHYF. The rearrangement uses TRBV5-1 and TRBJ2-7; no firm D call. Germline V gene sequence: CDR1 SGHRS, CDR2 YFSETQ. The CDR3 is 13 residues long.

This clonotype was observed at least ten times. This chain connects TRBV6-6 to TRBJ2-7; 10 bases are shared with TRBD1. CDR3 length: 13 amino acids. Germline V CDR1 and CDR2: MNHNY, SVGAGI (reference sequence). With V trimmed by 5 bases and J by 6 bases, 4 bases remained unmatched. The DNA of the CDR3 is TGTGCCAGCAGTGACAGGGGGCTTTTCGAGCAGTACTTC. This sequence encodes CASSDRGLFEQYF.

The chain carries TRBV30 and TRBJ1-6, with TRBD1 as a possible D gene (5 bases). The germline gives CDR1 GTSNPN, CDR2 SVGIG (reference sequence). V was pared by 1 base and J by 9 bases, with 19 bases between. The CDR3 consists of 16 residues. The CDR3 DNA sequence: TGTGCCTGGAGTGGTCCGTGGGACGCGGTTGGTTCACCCCTCCACTTT. It specifies CAWSGPWDAVGSPLHF.

There are many counts of this clonotype. V is TRBV12-3 or TRBV12-4 and J is TRBJ2-2; D remains ambiguous. The CDR3 loop spans 14 amino acids. The V end was cut by 6 bases, the J end by 4 bases, with 12 bases between. The CDR3 DNA is TGTGCCAGCAGCCGATCTAGAATCACCGGGGAGCTGTTTTTT. It codes for CASSRSRITGELFF.

Many counts were recorded for this clonotype. The chain recombines TRBV14 with TRBJ2-3; D is ambiguous. V gave up 0 bases and J gave up 6 bases, with 4 bases separating them. There are 12 residues in the CDR3. Looked up from germline, CDR1 is SGHDN and CDR2 is FVKESK. This chain's CDR3 is CASSQDGDTQYF. For the CDR3, the DNA is TGTGCCAGCAGCCAAGATGGTGATACGCAGTATTTT.

This clonotype was found a few times. The chain couples TRBV18 to TRBJ2-1; 7 bases fit TRBD2. V trimming: 5 bases; J trimming: 7 bases; junction bases outside the gene matches: 11. Germline V lookup: CDR1 KGHSH, CDR2 LQKENI. This CDR3 region has 15 residues. CDR3 bases: TGTGCCAGCTCATTCCTGCGGGAGATGCGTAATGAGCAGTTCTTC. As protein: CASSFLREMRNEQFF.

This clonotype has ten or more counts. V usage is TRBV5-1 and J usage is TRBJ2-3; TRBD2 aligns across 9 bases. Germline V gene sequence: CDR1 SGHRS, CDR2 YFSETQ. The CDR3 has 15 amino acids. V was pared by 5 bases and J by 6 bases, with 10 bases of the junction left unmatched. CDR3 protein: CASSLAGGGDDTQYF. The CDR3 DNA sequence: TGCGCCAGCAGTCTGGCGGGAGGGGGCGATGATACGCAGTATTTT.

This clonotype was detected many times. This chain uses TRBV7-9 with TRBJ2-4, with 8 positions matching TRBD1. The CDR3 runs to 12 residues. CDR1 is SEHNR, CDR2 FQNEAQ, per germline (reference sequence). Germline trimming cut 4 bases from V and 8 bases from J; bases unmatched to any gene: 1. The CDR3 reads CASSSQGDIQYF. The CDR3 region has the DNA TGTGCCAGCAGCTCACAGGGGGACATTCAGTACTTC.

This clonotype showed up many times. The V and J genes are TRBV28 and TRBJ2-1; D is undetermined. Trimming removed 5 bases from V and 0 bases from J, with 14 bases in between. The CDR3 spans 16 residues. Germline loops: CDR1 MDHEN, CDR2 SYDVKM. The CDR3 here is CASSPETEYSYNEQFF. As DNA, the CDR3 is TGTGCCAGCAGTCCAGAGACGGAATACTCCTACAATGAGCAGTTCTTC.

In regard to this clonotype: A read error may be the cause here, since a much bigger clone is one base away. The V gene is TRBV20-1, the J gene TRBJ2-1; either TRBD1 or TRBD2 may supply D (5 bases each). The CDR3 runs to 11 residues. From germline, CDR1 is DFQATT and CDR2 SNEGSKA (reference sequence). The CDR3 here is CSPRGDNEQFF. DNA for the CDR3: TGCAGTCCTAGAGGGGACAATGAGCAGTTCTTC.

This clonotype came up many times. The V call is TRBV12-3 or TRBV12-4, the J call TRBJ1-5; D is perhaps TRBD1 (6 bases). The CDR3 extends over 14 amino acids. Trimming cost V 2 bases and J 1 base, with 6 bases left between them. CDR3 coding DNA: TGTGCCAGCAGTTTAAGGGGGAGCAATCAGCCCCAGCATTTT. As protein: CASSLRGSNQPQHF.

This clonotype was observed many times. The chain links TRBV19 to TRBJ2-7; tentative D call: TRBD2 (6 bases). Germline V gene data show CDR1 as LNHDA and CDR2 as SQIVND (reference sequence). This CDR3 spans 14 amino acids. V lost 7 bases and J lost 0, with 13 bases in between. This CDR3 reads CASNPGVSSYEQYF. The CDR3 DNA reads as TGTGCCAGTAATCCGGGAGTATCCTCCTACGAGCAGTACTTC. The entire variable domain, with the rest obtained from reference TRBV19 and TRBJ2-7, is as follows: DGGITQSPKYLFRKEGQNVTLSCEQNLNHDAMYWYRQDPGQGLRLIYYSQIVNDFQKGDIAEGYSVSREKKESFPLTVTSAQKNPTAFYLCASNPGVSSYEQYFGPGTRLTVT.

The chain has TRBV20-1 and TRBJ2-3, with TRBD1 matching over 7 bases. The germline V gene has CDR1 DFQATT and CDR2 SNEGSKA (reference sequence). The CDR3 length is 14 residues. Trimming removed 2 bases from V and 0 bases from J; junction bases left unmatched: 2. The CDR3 loop is CSARPGQSTDTQYF. The CDR3 DNA is TGCAGTGCTAGACCGGGACAGAGCACAGATACGCAGTATTTT.

This clonotype was detected ten times or more. This chain connects TRBV5-4 to TRBJ2-2, with a possible D match to TRBD2 (6 bases). Germline lookup yields CDR1 SGHNT and CDR2 YYREEE (reference sequence). This CDR3 contains 14 residues. The V gene lost 2 bases and the J gene lost 7 bases, with 12 bases spanning the gap. The CDR3 sequence is CASSFGGHGGELFF. The CDR3 nucleotides are TGTGCCAGCAGCTTTGGAGGGCACGGCGGGGAGCTGTTTTTT.

The sample holds many counts of this clonotype. The chain's CDR3 is CASSQPGANVLTF. CDR3 coding DNA: TGTGCCAGCAGCCAACCTGGGGCCAACGTCCTGACTTTC. V and J are TRBV3-1 and TRBJ2-6; D is uncertain. This CDR3 has 13 residues. Germline lookup yields CDR1 LGHDT and CDR2 YNNKEL (reference sequence). V was cut by 2 bases and J by 2 bases, with 1 base left in between.

This clonotype was counted only a few times. CDR3 sequence (DNA): TGTGCCACCAGTGAGTCTAGCGGGAGCTCCTACAATGAGCAGTTCTTC. As protein: CATSESSGSSYNEQFF. The V call is TRBV24-1, the J call TRBJ2-1, with TRBD2 matching 10 bases. The CDR3 covers 16 residues. V shed 4 bases, J shed 0 bases, and the junction held 2 bases outside the gene matches. In germline, CDR1 is KGHDR, CDR2 SFDVKD.

This clonotype was counted ten times or more. The chain has TRBV20-1 and TRBJ1-5; 7 bases are a match to TRBD1. The germline V gene encodes CDR1 DFQATT and CDR2 SNEGSKA (reference sequence). V was clipped by 0 bases and J by 6 bases; unmatched bases: 5. The CDR3 covers 14 residues. The CDR3 loop reads CSARDWQGGQPQHF. The DNA of the CDR3 is TGCAGTGCTAGAGATTGGCAGGGGGGTCAGCCCCAGCATTTT.

This clonotype was counted at least ten times. The rearrangement joins TRBV29-1 to TRBJ2-1; tentatively, D is TRBD1 or TRBD2 (6 bases each). Germline CDR1 is SQVTM and CDR2 is ANQGSEA. Between the trimmed V and J ends, which lost 6 bases and 7 bases, there was a span of 19 bases. The CDR3 totals 14 residues. The CDR3 nucleotides are TGCAGCGTGGCCGGGACACCGGAGGGGAATGAGCAGTTCTTC. It encodes CSVAGTPEGNEQFF.

At least ten counts were recorded for this clonotype. CDR3 coding DNA: TGTGCCAGCAGCCAAGCAGGGTCCCCTAGTGAAAAACTGTTTTTT. This gives the protein CASSQAGSPSEKLFF. This sequence joins TRBV3-1 and TRBJ1-4; a possible D gene is TRBD1 (5 bases). The CDR3 has 15 residues. Germline V gene data show CDR1 as LGHDT and CDR2 as YNNKEL (reference sequence). Trimming shortened V by 1 base and J by 7 bases, and 13 bases separated the two germline ends. Using reference TRBV3-1 and TRBJ1-4 for the parts outside the CDR3, the full variable domain is DTAVSQTPKYLVTQMGNDKSIKCEQNLGHDTMYWYKQDSKKFLKIMFSYNNKELIINETVPNRFSPKSPDKAHLNLHINSLELGDSAVYFCASSQAGSPSEKLFFGSGTQLSVL.

This clonotype appeared many times. The chain recombines TRBV12-3 or TRBV12-4 with TRBJ2-7; the match to TRBD1 covers 7 bases. The V and J ends lost 5 bases and 0 bases, in that order; junction bases with no gene match: 4. The CDR3 has 14 amino acids. CDR3 coding DNA: TGTGCCAGCAGTCAGGACAGGAGCTCCTACGAGCAGTACTTC. This encodes CASSQDRSSYEQYF.

This clonotype came up many times. The chain employs TRBV11-2 and TRBJ2-7, with D perhaps matching TRBD1 or TRBD2 (5 bases each). V was pared by 3 bases and J by 0 bases, with 18 bases between. The CDR3 contains 17 residues. Germline V gene data show CDR1 as SGHAT and CDR2 as FQNNGV. Here the CDR3 DNA reads TGTGCCAGCAGCTTGGTGGGCAGGAAGGGGAGCTCCTACGAGCAGTACTTC. It encodes CASSLVGRKGSSYEQYF.

Many counts were recorded for this clonotype. J is TRBJ2-1 and V is TRBV4-2, with 11 bases lining up with TRBD2. Per the germline V gene, CDR1 is LGHNA and CDR2 is YNFKEQ. The junction had 6 bases not matched to a gene; V was cut back by 5 bases and J by 3 bases. There are 16 residues in the CDR3. The CDR3 DNA sequence: TGTGCCAGCAGCGGACTAGCGGGTAGGGGCTACAATGAGCAGTTCTTC. Protein product: CASSGLAGRGYNEQFF.

This clonotype was counted at least ten times. The J gene is TRBJ2-5, the V gene TRBV4-1; 9 bases are a match to TRBD2. Germline V gene data show CDR1 as MGHRA and CDR2 as YSYEKL. The V and J ends lost 3 bases and 4 bases, in that order; junction bases with no gene match: 9. The CDR3 extends over 16 amino acids. The DNA for the CDR3 is TGCGCCAGCAGCCACCGGCTTAGCGGGAGAGGAGAGACCCAGTACTTC. Its translation: CASSHRLSGRGETQYF.

This clonotype was counted only a few times. The rearrangement links TRBV2 to TRBJ2-2; 7 nucleotides line up with TRBD1. Trimming at V came to 6 bases and at J to 4 bases, leaving 20 bases not matched to a gene. The length of the CDR3 is 19 residues. Germline CDR1 and CDR2: SNHLY and FYNNEI. CDR3 amino acids: CASRATFSIDRDTTGELFF. CDR3 DNA sequence: TGTGCCAGCAGGGCGACATTTTCCATAGACAGGGATACCACCGGGGAGCTGTTTTTT. The variable domain in full, with the rest retrieved from reference TRBV2 and TRBJ2-2, is EPEVTQTPSHQVTQMGQEVILRCVPISNHLYFYWYRQILGQKVEFLVSFYNNEISEKSEIFDDQFSVERPDGSNFTLKIRSTKLEDSAMYFCASRATFSIDRDTTGELFFGEGSRLTVL.

Many counts were recorded for this clonotype. One end of the junction varies from germline; a read error may be responsible. The gene calls are TRBV12-3 or TRBV12-4 and TRBJ2-3; 9 positions agree with TRBD2. The length of the CDR3 is 16 residues. In nucleotides, the CDR3 is TGTGCCAGTAGTTTATCGACTAGCGGAGACACAGATACGCAGTATTTT. Its translation: CASSLSTSGDTDTQYF.